This T cell receptor beta chain emerged from a study of T-cell reconstitution after alpha-beta-depleted transplantation in children. Study-wide results and limits: Roughly two months post-transplant, alpha-beta T cells reportedly originated from several hundred graft clones that had expanded. Some patients owed their high day-60 TCRbeta diversity to surviving recipient T cells and thymic progenitors. One year post-transplant, T-cell counts and diversity were largely derived from T cells produced anew.

TCRbeta library preparation incorporated unique molecular identifiers. Using its own MiXCR run on the PCR reads, TCRdb lists one record per CDR3 protein. The data show almost 600,000 distinct CDR3 sequences, around 27% seen once. This clonotype came up a few times. The antigen is unknown. Deletions cut 6 bases from V and 0 bases from J, with 18 bases between. This CDR3 has 17 amino acids. This receptor was taken from a boy less than two years old with Wiskott-Aldrich syndrome, due to receive a stem cell transplant. Sequencing used PBMCs, obtained before TCRalphabeta/CD19-depleted stem cell transplant. J is TRBJ2-1 and V is TRBV12-3 or TRBV12-4, with D perhaps TRBD1 (6 bases). This CDR3 reads CASRVTGKVSSYNEQFF. The CDR3 DNA follows: TGTGCCAGCAGGGTTACAGGGAAGGTTTCCTCCTACAATGAGCAGTTCTTC.